Each of the 30 T cell receptor beta chains below was sequenced from the same sample in a study of T cell responses to AZD1222 COVID-19 vaccine. Generated by immunoSEQ multiplex PCR, the TCRdb table keeps only in-frame clones and is missing some. The sample records over 150,000 clones, about 89% being singletons. Sequencing was performed on peripheral blood, taken 28 days after the second AZD1222 dose. Every receptor here comes from an adult who received the AZD1222 COVID-19 vaccine.

This clone appeared a single time. This chain joins TRBV18 and TRBJ1-1; a possible D gene is TRBD1 (5 bases). V was pared by 4 bases and J by 1 base, with 10 bases between. CDR3 length: 14 residues. Germline V gives CDR1 KGHSH, CDR2 LQKENI. The CDR3 DNA reads TGTGCCAGCTCACGGGGGGTACCGAACACTGAAGCTTTCTTT. It codes for CASSRGVPNTEAFF.

This chain links TRBV9 with TRBJ2-5; weak D call: TRBD2 (6 bases). Germline CDR1 SGDLS, CDR2 YYNGEE. The CDR3 runs to 12 residues. V dropped 3 bases and J dropped 3 bases, with 6 bases sitting between them. The CDR3 DNA reads TGTGCCAGCAGCGCGGGGGAAGAGACCCAGTACTTC. Protein: CASSAGEETQYF.

The chain has TRBV4-1 and TRBJ2-1; D gene ambiguous. The V end lost 2 bases, the J end lost 6 bases, and 8 bases lay between the germline ends. CDR1 MGHRA and CDR2 YSYEKL come from the germline V gene. The CDR3 extends over 13 amino acids. CDR3 region: CASSQPSSNEQFF. CDR3 coding DNA: TGCGCCAGCAGCCAACCCTCCAGCAATGAGCAGTTCTTC.

The rearrangement uses TRBV24-1 and TRBJ1-4; D ambiguous. Per germline, CDR1 KGHDR and CDR2 SFDVKD. The CDR3 extends over 14 amino acids. Trimming removed 8 bases from V and 1 base from J, with 10 bases in between. CDR3 protein: CATTKVGTNEKLFF. CDR3 coding DNA: TGTGCCACCACTAAGGTTGGAACTAATGAAAAACTGTTTTTT.

This clone was found once. Distinct nucleotide sequences in the sample also encode this CDR3. The chain links TRBV28 to TRBJ1-6, with a possible D match to TRBD1 (6 bases). Germline CDR1 is MDHEN and CDR2 is SYDVKM. Deletions cut 6 bases from V and 2 bases from J, with 11 bases between. This CDR3 has 15 amino acids. The CDR3 DNA is TGTGCCAGCAGCCCCAGGGGCACCTATAATTCACCCCTCCACTTT. Residues: CASSPRGTYNSPLHF. Drawing the rest from reference TRBV28 and TRBJ1-6, the complete variable domain is DVKVTQSSRYLVKRTGEKVFLECVQDMDHENMFWYRQDPGLGLRLIYFSYDVKMKEKGDIPEGYSVSREKKERFSLILESASTNQTSMYLCASSPRGTYNSPLHFGNGTRLTVT.

For the CDR3, the DNA is TGCGCCAGCAGTGGCCAGGGTGGGCGTGAGCAGTTCTTC. Residues: CASSGQGGREQFF. The chain has TRBV5-1 and TRBJ2-1; D is perhaps TRBD1 (5 bases). The ends were cut back, 5 bases at V and 9 bases at J, with 15 bases in the middle. The germline CDR1 and CDR2 sequences are SGHRS and YFSETQ. The CDR3 loop spans 13 amino acids.

The chain recombines TRBV18 with TRBJ2-1; 11 bases fit TRBD2. The J segment lost 10 bases and the V segment lost 3 bases, leaving 11 bases of the junction unmatched. Germline lookup yields CDR1 KGHSH and CDR2 LQKENI. The CDR3 is made up of 16 amino acids. The CDR3 bases are TGTGCCAGCTCACCCCTTTTAGCGGGAGGGCCGGGGGAGCAGTTCTTC. It translates to CASSPLLAGGPGEQFF.

This chain joins TRBV7-9 and TRBJ1-1; D unresolved. CDR3 length: 13 residues. Trimming stripped 3 bases from V and 1 base from J, with 6 bases between. From germline, CDR1 is SEHNR and CDR2 FQNEAQ (reference sequence). The CDR3 here is CASSFGSNTEAFF. Here the CDR3 DNA reads TGTGCCAGCAGCTTTGGATCGAACACTGAAGCTTTCTTT. The complete variable domain, with remaining parts taken from reference TRBV7-9 and TRBJ1-1, reads DTGVSQNPRHKITKRGQNVTFRCDPISEHNRLYWYRQTLGQGPEFLTYFQNEAQLEKSRLLSDRFSAERPKGSFSTLEIQRTEQGDSAMYLCASSFGSNTEAFFGQGTRLTVV.

V and J are TRBV28 and TRBJ1-5; D possibly corresponds to TRBD1 (5 bases). Per germline, CDR1 MDHEN and CDR2 SYDVKM. The CDR3 runs to 15 residues. Deletions cut 3 bases from V and 2 bases from J, with 11 bases between. This CDR3 reads CASSFAGLGNQPQHF. CDR3 DNA sequence: TGTGCCAGCAGTTTTGCAGGGCTCGGCAATCAGCCCCAGCATTTT.

The chain carries TRBV3-1 (or the pseudogene TRBV3-2) and TRBJ2-2; a weak D match, TRBD2 (6 bases). V lost 4 bases and J 5 bases, leaving 17 bases between the germline ends. The CDR3 contains 16 residues. Germline loops: CDR1 LGHDT, CDR2 YNNKEL (reference sequence). The CDR3 reads CASSLSTGERTGELFF. The CDR3 DNA reads as TGTGCCAGCAGCCTGTCCACGGGAGAGAGGACCGGGGAGCTGTTTTTT.

This chain links TRBV11-3 with TRBJ1-1; unclear D gene. Looked up from germline, CDR1 is SGHNT and CDR2 is YENEEA. The CDR3 extends over 12 amino acids. Trimming took off 2 bases at V and 4 bases at J, with 5 bases between the two ends. The CDR3 reads CASSLKLTEAFF. As DNA, the CDR3 is TGTGCCAGCAGCTTAAAACTCACTGAAGCTTTCTTT. Full variable domain (rest looked up from reference TRBV11-3 and TRBJ1-1): EAGVVQSPRYKIIEKKQPVAFWCNPISGHNTLYWYLQNLGQGPELLIRYENEEAVDDSQLPKDRFSAERLKGVDSTLKIQPAELGDSAVYLCASSLKLTEAFFGQGTRLTVV.

The CDR3: CAWSFWTVANTGELFF. The CDR3 region has the DNA TGTGCCTGGAGTTTCTGGACAGTCGCGAACACCGGGGAGCTGTTTTTT. The chain couples TRBV30 to TRBJ2-2; tentatively, D is TRBD1 (6 bases). Trimming removed 2 bases at V and 0 bases at J, with 13 bases between. Germline values: CDR1 GTSNPN, CDR2 SVGIG (reference sequence). CDR3 size: 16 residues. The full variable domain, rest sourced from reference TRBV30 and TRBJ2-2, is SQTIHQWPATLVQPVGSPLSLECTVEGTSNPNLYWYRQAAGRGLQLLFYSVGIGQISSEVPQNLSASRPQDRQFILSSKKLLLSDSGFYLCAWSFWTVANTGELFFGEGSRLTVL.

This clone occurred a few times. The chain has TRBV5-5 and TRBJ2-7; D may be TRBD1 or TRBD2 (5 bases each). The CDR3 runs 14 residues. Germline V CDR1 and CDR2: SGHKS, YYEKEE (reference sequence). Trimming removed 0 bases from V and 2 bases from J, with 9 bases in between. Here the CDR3 DNA reads TGTGCCAGCAGCTTGGGGGACGGCCCCTACGAGCAGTACTTC. Translated: CASSLGDGPYEQYF.

The chain carries TRBV5-1 and TRBJ1-1, with 7 bases that match TRBD1. The CDR3 has 14 residues. Germline-derived CDR1 and CDR2 are SGHRS and YFSETQ. Losses at the gene ends were 4 bases for V and 0 bases for J; bases not matched to a gene: 3. CDR3 sequence (DNA): TGCGCCAGCAGCGTAACAGGGGTGAACACTGAAGCTTTCTTT. It codes for CASSVTGVNTEAFF.

The chain employs TRBV11-3 and TRBJ2-7, with 7 bases lining up with TRBD1. There are 19 residues in the CDR3. After removal of 4 bases from V and 6 bases from J, the junction contained 24 bases not matched to a gene. Germline V gives CDR1 SGHNT, CDR2 YENEEA. For the CDR3, the DNA is TGTGCCAGCAGCTCCTTGATGAAGGGGGCTTCTAGGGAGCTTGGCGAGCAGTACTTC. Amino acid sequence: CASSSLMKGASRELGEQYF.

This chain joins TRBV7-8 and TRBJ2-2; D is uncertain. Germline V gives CDR1 SGHVS, CDR2 FQNEAQ. Trimming stripped 2 bases from V and 0 bases from J, with 7 bases between. The CDR3 sequence is 15 residues long. The CDR3 region has the DNA TGTGCCAGCAGCTTAACGCACGCGAACACCGGGGAGCTGTTTTTT. Translated, it gives CASSLTHANTGELFF.

The chain combines TRBV28 with TRBJ2-5; D is undetermined. Germline CDR1 MDHEN, CDR2 SYDVKM. Between the trimmed V and J ends, which lost 6 bases and 3 bases, there was a span of 11 bases. The CDR3 spans 13 residues. CDR3 bases: TGTGCCAGCAGCCCTCGGGTTGAAGAGACCCAGTACTTC. It yields the protein CASSPRVEETQYF.

V and J are TRBV9 and TRBJ1-2; 9 nucleotides agree with TRBD1. V shed 5 bases, J shed 5 bases, and the junction held 7 bases outside the gene matches. CDR3 length: 14 amino acids. Germline loops: CDR1 SGDLS, CDR2 YYNGEE. The chain's CDR3 is CASSTGTGQYGYTF. CDR3 DNA sequence: TGTGCCAGCAGTACCGGGACAGGGCAATATGGCTACACCTTC.

In the case of this clone: Additional DNA sequences in this sample encode the identical CDR3. The V gene is TRBV5-1, the J gene TRBJ2-1; D could derive from TRBD1 or TRBD2 (6 bases each). In germline, CDR1 is SGHRS, CDR2 YFSETQ. There are 15 residues in the CDR3. V lost 0 bases and J 0 bases, leaving 7 bases between the germline ends. CDR3 residues: CASSLEGGSYNEQFF. The CDR3 DNA is TGCGCCAGCAGCTTGGAGGGGGGCTCCTACAATGAGCAGTTCTTC.

This clone occurred once. The chain combines TRBV5-1 with TRBJ2-3, with unresolved D. The CDR3 has 14 residues. CDR1 SGHRS and CDR2 YFSETQ come from the germline V gene. V lost 3 bases, J lost 1 base, and 9 bases lay in between. CDR3 sequence: CASSSLEGTDTQYF. The CDR3 DNA is TGCGCCAGCAGCTCTCTAGAGGGCACAGATACGCAGTATTTT.

A remark on this clone: Compared with germline, one end of the junction differs, possibly owing to a read error. Other DNA sequences in this specimen translate into the identical CDR3. This sequence joins TRBV6-5 and TRBJ2-7; D call uncertain. Germline assignment: CDR1 MNHEY and CDR2 SVGAGI. CDR3 length: 11 amino acids. The CDR3 sequence: CASSYSHEQYF. The CDR3 nucleotides read TGTGCCAGCAGTTACTCCCACGAGCAGTACTTC.

The gene calls are TRBV2 and TRBJ2-5, with no clear D. V lost 8 bases to trimming and J lost 3 bases, with 4 bases between them. CDR1 and CDR2 (germline): SNHLY, FYNNEI. CDR3 length: 10 amino acids. This chain's CDR3 is CASGEETQYF. The DNA of the CDR3 is TGTGCCAGCGGCGAAGAGACCCAGTACTTC. Drawing the rest from reference TRBV2 and TRBJ2-5, the complete variable domain is EPEVTQTPSHQVTQMGQEVILRCVPISNHLYFYWYRQILGQKVEFLVSFYNNEISEKSEIFDDQFSVERPDGSNFTLKIRSTKLEDSAMYFCASGEETQYFGPGTRLLVL.

The V gene is TRBV15, the J gene TRBJ2-1; TRBD2 matches at 8 bases. CDR1 and CDR2 from the germline V gene are LNHNV and YYDKDF (reference sequence). V shed 7 bases and J 11 bases; nucleotides not matched to a gene: 10. The CDR3 is made up of 13 amino acids. Here the CDR3 DNA reads TGTGCCACCACTCCGGGACTAGAAAAAAAGCAGTTCTTC. Protein: CATTPGLEKKQFF.

This clone occurred a few times. The chain recombines TRBV30 with TRBJ1-1; TRBD1 matches 9 bases. Germline values: CDR1 GTSNPN, CDR2 SVGIG (reference sequence). Losses at the gene ends were 0 bases for V and 11 bases for J; bases not matched to a gene: 7. The CDR3 has 13 residues. CDR3 coding DNA: TGTGCCTGGAGTGTAGAACGGACAGGGGAGGCTTTCTTT. Amino acid sequence: CAWSVERTGEAFF.

The J gene is TRBJ1-5, the V gene TRBV27; D might be TRBD1 (6 bases). CDR1 is MNHEY, CDR2 SMNVEV, per germline (reference sequence). The CDR3 sequence is 13 residues long. The V gene lost 5 bases and the J gene lost 3 bases, with 8 bases spanning the gap. CDR3 nucleotides: TGTGCCAGCAGTCAGGGGAACAATCAGCCCCAGCATTTT. Encoded protein: CASSQGNNQPQHF.

V is TRBV7-9 and J is TRBJ1-1; D is ambiguous. This CDR3 has 15 amino acids. Germline V CDR1 and CDR2: SEHNR, FQNEAQ (reference sequence). V was trimmed by 2 bases and J by 3 bases, leaving 13 bases between them. CDR3 bases: TGTGCCAGCAGCTTACACTCAGTTGGGGACACTGAAGCTTTCTTT. As protein: CASSLHSVGDTEAFF. Together with reference TRBV7-9 and TRBJ1-1, the CDR3 gives the full variable domain: DTGVSQNPRHKITKRGQNVTFRCDPISEHNRLYWYRQTLGQGPEFLTYFQNEAQLEKSRLLSDRFSAERPKGSFSTLEIQRTEQGDSAMYLCASSLHSVGDTEAFFGQGTRLTVV.

V and J are TRBV28 and TRBJ2-1; D is ambiguous. CDR1 and CDR2 from the germline V gene are MDHEN and SYDVKM. Trimming removed 10 bases at V and 9 bases at J, with 19 bases between. The CDR3 spans 13 residues. The CDR3 DNA sequence: TGTGCCACGTGGACGAGGACGAATAGTGAGCAGTTCTTC. As protein: CATWTRTNSEQFF.

The chain is built from TRBV2 and TRBJ2-2; D remains ambiguous. CDR3 length: 16 amino acids. CDR1 is SNHLY and CDR2 is FYNNEI in the germline V gene. Deletions cut 3 bases from V and 2 bases from J, with 13 bases between. Written as DNA, the CDR3 is TGTGCCAGCAGTGACTGGCAGCCTCTAAACACCGGGGAGCTGTTTTTT. Its protein product is CASSDWQPLNTGELFF.

CDR3 in DNA: TGCGCCAGCACCTGGGGGGCAGGGGTTCATGCTGGGGCCAACGTCCTGACTTTC. Translation: CASTWGAGVHAGANVLTF. This rearrangement joins TRBV23-1 to TRBJ2-6; the D gene could be TRBD1 or TRBD2 (6 bases each). TRBV23-1 is marked as an open reading frame, function uncertain. The CDR3 is made up of 18 amino acids. The ends were cut back, 7 bases at V and 2 bases at J, with 21 bases in the middle.

This clone was picked up one time. The chain is built from TRBV4-2 and TRBJ2-1; the D call may be TRBD1 or TRBD2 (7 bases each). The ends were cut back, 0 bases at V and 3 bases at J, with 12 bases in the middle. The length of the CDR3 is 16 residues. CDR1 is LGHNA and CDR2 is YNFKEQ in the germline V gene. The CDR3 nucleotides read TGTGCCAGCAGCCAAGATCCAGGGGGGGTCTACAATGAGCAGTTCTTC. Its translation is CASSQDPGGVYNEQFF.